This T cell receptor (beta chain) was captured by sequencing in a study of OX40 agonist ivuxolimab in advanced cancers. The length of the CDR3 is 13 residues. The ends were cut back, 9 bases at V and 3 bases at J, with 11 bases in the middle. The germline gives CDR1 MNHEY, CDR2 SVGAGI. Libraries were prepared by immunoSEQ multiplex PCR; TCRdb keeps only in-frame clonotypes and omits some of them. The table lists about 28,000 clones, around four fifths of them singletons. The TCR sequence derives from an adult with an advanced solid tumor such as melanoma, head and neck, liver or kidney cancer. The genes are TRBV6-5 and TRBJ2-2; no reliable D call. This material consisted of CD4+ or CD8+ T cells sorted from blood, taken in a trial of the OX40 agonist ivuxolimab. The CDR3: CASTAQDTGELFF. DNA of the CDR3: TGTGCCAGTACCGCCCAAGACACCGGGGAGCTGTTTTTT.